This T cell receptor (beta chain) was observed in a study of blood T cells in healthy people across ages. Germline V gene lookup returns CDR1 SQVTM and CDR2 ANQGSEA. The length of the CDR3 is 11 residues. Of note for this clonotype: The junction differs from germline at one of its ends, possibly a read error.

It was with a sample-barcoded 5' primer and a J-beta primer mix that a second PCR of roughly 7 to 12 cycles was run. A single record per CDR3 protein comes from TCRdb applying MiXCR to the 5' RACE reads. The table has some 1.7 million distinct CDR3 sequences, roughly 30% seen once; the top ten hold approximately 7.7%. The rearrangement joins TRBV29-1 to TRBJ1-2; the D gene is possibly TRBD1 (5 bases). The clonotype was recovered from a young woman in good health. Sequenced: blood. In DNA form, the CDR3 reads TGCGGCGTCGCACTGACAGATGGCTACACCTTC. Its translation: CGVALTDGYTF. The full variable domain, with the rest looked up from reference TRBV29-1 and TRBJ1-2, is SAVISQKPSRDICQRGTSLTIQCQVDSQVTMMFWYRQQPGQSLTLIATANQGSEATYESGFVIDKFPISRPNLTFSTLTVSNMSPEDSSIYLCGVALTDGYTFGSGTRLTVV.